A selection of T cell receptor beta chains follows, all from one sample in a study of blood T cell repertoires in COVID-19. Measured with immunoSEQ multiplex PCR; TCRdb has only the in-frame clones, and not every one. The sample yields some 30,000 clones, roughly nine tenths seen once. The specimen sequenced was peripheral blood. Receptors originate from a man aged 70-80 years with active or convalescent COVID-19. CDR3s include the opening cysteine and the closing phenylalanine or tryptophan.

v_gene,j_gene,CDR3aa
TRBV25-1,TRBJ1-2,CASSESGGYTF
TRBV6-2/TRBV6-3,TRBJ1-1,CASSPGGEVNTEAFF
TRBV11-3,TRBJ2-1,CASSLGVGGSYNEQFF
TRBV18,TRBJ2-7,CASSLRQASSYEQYF
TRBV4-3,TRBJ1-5,CASSQEGTQGNQPQHF
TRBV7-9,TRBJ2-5,CASSLKLAGLGETQYF
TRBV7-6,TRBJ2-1,CASSSIEQFF
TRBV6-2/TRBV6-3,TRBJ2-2,CASSRLRTGELFF
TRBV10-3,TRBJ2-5,CAIRQAGVEGETQYF
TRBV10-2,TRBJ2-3,CASSPTGHFTDTQYF
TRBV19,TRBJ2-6,CASSITGSGANVLTF
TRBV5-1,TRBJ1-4,CASSPARQGPSTNEKLFF
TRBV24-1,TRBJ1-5,CATSAWDRGNQPQHF
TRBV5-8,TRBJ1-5,CASSYRQPNQPQHF
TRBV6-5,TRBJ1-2,CASSTRGLTHGYTF
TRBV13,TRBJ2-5,CASSSRGRPTYQETQYF
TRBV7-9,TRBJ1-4,CASSRQGANEKLFF
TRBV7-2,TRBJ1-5,CASSLGQGARFGRPQHF
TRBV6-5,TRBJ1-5,CASRAGQTSNQPQHF
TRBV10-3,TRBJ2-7,CAIRGGYQDYEQYF
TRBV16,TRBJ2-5,CASSQITGQQETQYF
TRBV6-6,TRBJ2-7,CASGERYEQYF